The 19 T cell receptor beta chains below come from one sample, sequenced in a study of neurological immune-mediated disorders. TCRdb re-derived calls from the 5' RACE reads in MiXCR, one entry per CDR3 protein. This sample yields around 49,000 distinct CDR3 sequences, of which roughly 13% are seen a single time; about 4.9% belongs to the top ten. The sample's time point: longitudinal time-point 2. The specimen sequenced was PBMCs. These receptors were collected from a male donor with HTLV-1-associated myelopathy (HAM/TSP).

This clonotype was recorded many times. The DNA of the CDR3 is TGCAGTGCTAGCCTAGGGGGACTCACTGAAGCTTTCTTT. This gives the protein CSASLGGLTEAFF. The rearrangement uses TRBV20-1 and TRBJ1-1; the D gene is possibly TRBD1 (6 bases). This CDR3 contains 13 residues. CDR1 and CDR2 (germline): DFQATT, SNEGSKA (reference sequence). Trimming stripped 3 bases from V and 4 bases from J, with 12 bases between.

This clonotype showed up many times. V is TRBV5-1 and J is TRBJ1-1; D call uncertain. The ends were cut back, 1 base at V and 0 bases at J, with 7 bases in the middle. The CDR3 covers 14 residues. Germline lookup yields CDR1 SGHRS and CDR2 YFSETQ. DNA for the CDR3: TGCGCCAGCAGCTTGAGCCGGTTGAACACTGAAGCTTTCTTT. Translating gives CASSLSRLNTEAFF.

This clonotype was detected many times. The CDR3: CASTLQGAGRETQYF. The CDR3 DNA reads as TGTGCCAGCACCCTACAGGGGGCGGGTAGGGAGACCCAGTACTTC. The chain is built from TRBV7-8 and TRBJ2-5; 9 bases match TRBD1. CDR1 is SGHVS and CDR2 is FQNEAQ in the germline V gene. There are 15 residues in the CDR3. J gave up 5 bases and V 7 bases, and 11 bases lay outside the gene matches.

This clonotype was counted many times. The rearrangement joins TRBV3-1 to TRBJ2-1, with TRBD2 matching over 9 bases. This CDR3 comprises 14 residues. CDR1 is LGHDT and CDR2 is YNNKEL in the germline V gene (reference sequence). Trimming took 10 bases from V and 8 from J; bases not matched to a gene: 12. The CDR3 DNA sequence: TGTGCCATCGACGTGGCGGGGGGGAGTTATGAGCAGTTCTTC. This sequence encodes CAIDVAGGSYEQFF.

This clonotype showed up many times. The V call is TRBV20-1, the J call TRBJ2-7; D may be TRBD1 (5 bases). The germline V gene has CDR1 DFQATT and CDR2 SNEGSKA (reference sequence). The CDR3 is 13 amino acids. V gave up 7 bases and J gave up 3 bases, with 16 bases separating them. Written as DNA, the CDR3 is TGCAGTGGGGTTCTGGACACGTACTACGAGCAGTACTTC. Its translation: CSGVLDTYYEQYF.

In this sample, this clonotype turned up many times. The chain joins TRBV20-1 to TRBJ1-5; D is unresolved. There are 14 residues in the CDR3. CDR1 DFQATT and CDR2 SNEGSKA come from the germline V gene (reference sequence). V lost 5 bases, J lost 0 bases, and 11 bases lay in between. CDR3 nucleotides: TGCAGTGCTCACAACGGATATAGCAATCAGCCCCAGCATTTT. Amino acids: CSAHNGYSNQPQHF.

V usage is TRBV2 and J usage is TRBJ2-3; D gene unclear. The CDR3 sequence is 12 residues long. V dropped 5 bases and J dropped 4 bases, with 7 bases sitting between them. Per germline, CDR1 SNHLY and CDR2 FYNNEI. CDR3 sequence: CASSMWPDTQYF. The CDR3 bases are TGTGCCAGCAGTATGTGGCCAGATACGCAGTATTTT.

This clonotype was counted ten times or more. CDR3 sequence: CASSPGDIHGYTF. The CDR3 DNA reads as TGTGCCAGCAGCCCCGGGGATATCCATGGCTACACCTTC. V usage is TRBV7-2 and J usage is TRBJ1-2; D not resolved. This CDR3 region has 13 residues. The ends were cut back, 5 bases at V and 6 bases at J, with 13 bases in the middle. CDR1 is SGHTA, CDR2 FQGNSA, per germline. Using reference TRBV7-2 and TRBJ1-2 for the parts outside the CDR3, the full variable domain is GAGVSQSPSNKVTEKGKDVELRCDPISGHTALYWYRQSLGQGLEFLIYFQGNSAPDKSGLPSDRFSAERTGGSVSTLTIQRTQQEDSAVYLCASSPGDIHGYTFGSGTRLTVV.

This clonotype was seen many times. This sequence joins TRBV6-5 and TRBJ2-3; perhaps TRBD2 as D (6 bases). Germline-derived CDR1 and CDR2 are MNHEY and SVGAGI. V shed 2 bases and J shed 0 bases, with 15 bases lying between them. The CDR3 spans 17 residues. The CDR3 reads CASSYRTAGTSTDTQYF. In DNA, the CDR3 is TGTGCCAGCAGTTACAGGACGGCGGGGACTAGCACAGATACGCAGTATTTT.

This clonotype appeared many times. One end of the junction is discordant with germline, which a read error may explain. CDR3 coding DNA: TGTGCCAGCAGCGTAGACAGGGAGACCGGGGAGCTGTTTTTT. Its protein product is CASSVDRETGELFF. This sequence joins TRBV11-2 and TRBJ2-2; 7 bases align to TRBD1. The germline V gene encodes CDR1 SGHAT and CDR2 FQNNGV. CDR3 length: 14 amino acids. The full variable domain, with the rest looked up from reference TRBV11-2 and TRBJ2-2, is EAGVAQSPRYKIIEKRQSVAFWCNPISGHATLYWYQQILGQGPKLLIQFQNNGVVDDSQLPKDRFSAERLKGVDSTLKIQPAKLEDSAVYLCASSVDRETGELFFGEGSRLTVL.

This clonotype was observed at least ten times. CDR3: CASSPSLGYGYTF. Written as DNA, the CDR3 is TGTGCCAGCAGCCCGAGCCTGGGCTATGGCTACACCTTC. The rearrangement uses TRBV7-2 and TRBJ1-2; D not certain. The germline CDR1 and CDR2 sequences are SGHTA and FQGNSA. The CDR3 runs 13 residues. V gave up 5 bases and J gave up 4 bases, with 11 bases separating them.

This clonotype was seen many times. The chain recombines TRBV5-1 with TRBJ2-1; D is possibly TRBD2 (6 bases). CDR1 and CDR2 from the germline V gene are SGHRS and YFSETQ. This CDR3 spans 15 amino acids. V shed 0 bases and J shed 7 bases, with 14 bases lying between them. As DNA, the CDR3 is TGCGCCAGCAGCTTGGGACTAGGGTTGGGGAATGAGCAGTTCTTC. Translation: CASSLGLGLGNEQFF.

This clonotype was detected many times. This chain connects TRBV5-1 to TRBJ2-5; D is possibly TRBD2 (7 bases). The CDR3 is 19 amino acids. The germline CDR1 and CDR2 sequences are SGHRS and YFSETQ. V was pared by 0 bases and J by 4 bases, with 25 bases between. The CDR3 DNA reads TGCGCCAGCAGCTTGGACCTCCCCGCCCGGGGGGCACTGCTAGAGACCCAGTACTTC. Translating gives CASSLDLPARGALLETQYF. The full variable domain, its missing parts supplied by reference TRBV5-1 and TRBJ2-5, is KAGVTQTPRYLIKTRGQQVTLSCSPISGHRSVSWYQQTPGQGLQFLFEYFSETQRNKGNFPGRFSGRQFSNSRSEMNVSTLELGDSALYLCASSLDLPARGALLETQYFGPGTRLLVL.

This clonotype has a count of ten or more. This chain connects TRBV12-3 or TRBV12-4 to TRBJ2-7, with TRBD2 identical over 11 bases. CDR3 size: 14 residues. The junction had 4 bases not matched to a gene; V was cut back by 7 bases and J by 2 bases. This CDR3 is CASTPSGGTYEQYF. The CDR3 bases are TGTGCCAGCACCCCTAGCGGGGGGACCTACGAGCAGTACTTC.

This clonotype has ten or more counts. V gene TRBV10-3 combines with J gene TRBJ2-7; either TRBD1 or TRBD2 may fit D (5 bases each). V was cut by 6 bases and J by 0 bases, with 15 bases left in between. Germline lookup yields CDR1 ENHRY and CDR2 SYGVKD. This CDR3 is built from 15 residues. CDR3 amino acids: CAIRTGTASSYEQYF. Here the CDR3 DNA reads TGTGCCATCAGAACCGGGACGGCGAGCTCCTACGAGCAGTACTTC.

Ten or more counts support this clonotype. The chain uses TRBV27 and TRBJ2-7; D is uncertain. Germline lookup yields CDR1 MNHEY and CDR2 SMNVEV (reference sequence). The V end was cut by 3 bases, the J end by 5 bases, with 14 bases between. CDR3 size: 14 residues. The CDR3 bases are TGTGCCAGCAGTTTCCTTCAGAAGGTCCACGAGCAGTACTTC. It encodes CASSFLQKVHEQYF.

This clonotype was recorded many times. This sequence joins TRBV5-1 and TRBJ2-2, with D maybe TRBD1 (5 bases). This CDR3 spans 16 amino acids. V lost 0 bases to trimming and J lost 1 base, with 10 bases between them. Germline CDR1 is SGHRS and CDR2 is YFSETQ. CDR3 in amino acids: CASSLARAVNTGELFF. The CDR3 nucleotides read TGCGCCAGCAGCTTGGCCAGGGCGGTGAACACCGGGGAGCTGTTTTTT.

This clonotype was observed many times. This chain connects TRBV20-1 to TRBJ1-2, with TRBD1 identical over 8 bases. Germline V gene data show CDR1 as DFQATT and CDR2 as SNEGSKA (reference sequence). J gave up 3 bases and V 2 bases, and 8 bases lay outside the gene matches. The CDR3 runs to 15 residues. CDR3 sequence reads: CSARPARGRDYGYTF. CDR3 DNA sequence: TGCAGTGCTAGACCCGCCAGGGGGCGCGACTATGGCTACACCTTC.

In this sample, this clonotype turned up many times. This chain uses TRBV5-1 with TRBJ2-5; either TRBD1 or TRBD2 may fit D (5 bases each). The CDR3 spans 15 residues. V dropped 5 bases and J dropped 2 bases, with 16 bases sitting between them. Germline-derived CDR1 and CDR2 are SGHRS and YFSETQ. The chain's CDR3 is CASSISGTEQETQYF. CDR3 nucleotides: TGCGCCAGCAGTATATCCGGGACCGAACAAGAGACCCAGTACTTC.